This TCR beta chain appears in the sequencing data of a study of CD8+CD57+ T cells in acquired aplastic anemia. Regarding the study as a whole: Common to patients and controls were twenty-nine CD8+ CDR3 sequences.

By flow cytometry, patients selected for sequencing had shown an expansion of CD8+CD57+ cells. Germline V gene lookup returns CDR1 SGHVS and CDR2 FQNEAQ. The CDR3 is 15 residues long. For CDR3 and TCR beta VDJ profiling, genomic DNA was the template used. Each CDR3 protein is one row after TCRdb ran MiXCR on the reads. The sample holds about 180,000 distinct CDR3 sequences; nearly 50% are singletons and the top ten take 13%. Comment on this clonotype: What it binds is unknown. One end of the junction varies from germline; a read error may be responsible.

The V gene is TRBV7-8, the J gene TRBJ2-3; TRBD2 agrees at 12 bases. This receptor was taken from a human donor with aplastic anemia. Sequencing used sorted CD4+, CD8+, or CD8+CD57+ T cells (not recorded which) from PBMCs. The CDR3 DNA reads TGTGCCGGCAGCAACGGACTAGCGGGACGGGATACGCAGTATTTT. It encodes CAGSNGLAGRDTQYF.